A selection of T cell receptor beta chains follows, all from one sample in a study of control samples from healthy donors and cancer patients. Some clones are missing from TCRdb's copy, which holds only in-frame ones; the method was immunoSEQ multiplex PCR. Of 15,000 or so clones listed, about 89% were seen once; the top ten hold roughly 11%. Sample: PBMCs. Every receptor here comes from a woman between 65 and 79 years old with colorectal cancer. Each CDR3 is given with its conserved first and last residue. A D gene is named only where the DNA matches it firmly. For some rows the clone size is stated as once, few or many, or as a class when expanded; others skip it.

.,TRBV9,.,TRBJ2-2,CASSPQDRRNTGELFF,TGTGCCAGCAGCCCCCAGGATCGAAGGAACACCGGGGAGCTGTTTTTT
.,TRBV4-1,.,TRBJ2-5,CASSQRGPTYQETQYF,TGCGCCAGCAGCCAGAGAGGACCTACCTACCAAGAGACCCAGTACTTC
once,TRBV7-2,.,TRBJ2-2,CASSERPYTGELFF,TGTGCCAGCAGCGAACGCCCCTACACCGGGGAGCTGTTTTTT
.,TRBV7-2,.,TRBJ1-1,CASSSRRVGTEAFF,TGTGCCAGCAGTTCAAGACGGGTTGGGACTGAAGCTTTCTTT
.,TRBV29-1,.,TRBJ2-7,CSVAGVRLSSYEQYF,TGCAGCGTTGCAGGGGTCAGGCTGAGCTCCTACGAGCAGTACTTC
.,TRBV3-1/TRBV3-2,TRBD1,TRBJ1-6,CASADRGGSPLHF,TGTGCCAGCGCGGACAGGGGAGGATCACCCCTCCACTTT
.,TRBV7-2,.,TRBJ2-7,CASSSWEGAYEQYF,TGTGCCAGCAGCTCCTGGGAGGGGGCCTACGAGCAGTACTTC
.,TRBV4-1,.,TRBJ1-2,CASSQSLTGTTIF,TGCGCCAGCAGCCAAAGTCTTACCGGGACAACCATTTTC
.,TRBV15,.,TRBJ2-5,CATSNVAVTETQYF,TGTGCCACCAGCAACGTAGCGGTGACTGAGACCCAGTACTTC
.,TRBV9,TRBD1,TRBJ2-5,CASSVVTGGGETQYF,TGTGCCAGCAGCGTAGTGACAGGGGGCGGAGAGACCCAGTACTTC
.,TRBV6-5,TRBD1,TRBJ2-1,CASSRRDSTYNEQFF,TGTGCCAGTTCAAGACGGGACAGCACCTACAATGAGCAGTTCTTC
.,TRBV5-4,.,TRBJ1-5,CASSWEGGNQPQHF,TGTGCCAGCAGCTGGGAGGGTGGCAATCAGCCCCAGCATTTT
.,TRBV7-2,.,TRBJ2-4,CASSLAGGHNIQYF,TGTGCCAGCAGCTTAGCCGGGGGGCACAACATTCAGTACTTC
.,TRBV20-1,TRBD1,TRBJ1-4,CSASSRGRMKGKLFF,TGCAGTGCTAGTAGCAGGGGGCGCATGAAGGGAAAACTGTTTTTT
.,TRBV4-1,.,TRBJ1-1,CASSQVISGPLNTEAFF,TGCGCCAGCAGCCAAGTTATAAGCGGGCCTTTGAACACTGAAGCTTTCTTT
.,TRBV5-4,.,TRBJ1-2,CASSPPRKDGYTF,TGTGCCAGCAGCCCCCCCCGTAAAGATGGCTACACCTTC
.,TRBV7-9,.,TRBJ2-2,CASSFRIGELFF,TGTGCCAGCAGCTTTAGAATCGGGGAGCTGTTTTTT
.,TRBV19,.,TRBJ2-2,CAASVITNTGELFF,TGTGCCGCTTCTGTGATAACGAACACCGGGGAGCTGTTTTTT
.,TRBV18,.,TRBJ1-3,CASSSSRGGSNSGNTIYF,TGTGCCAGCTCATCAAGCCGGGGAGGGTCCAACTCTGGAAACACCATATATTTT
.,TRBV4-1,TRBD2,TRBJ2-1,CASSQGRSGRRFNEQFF,TGCGCCAGCAGCCAGGGACGAAGCGGGAGAAGATTCAATGAGCAGTTCTTC
.,TRBV4-3,.,TRBJ2-3,CASSQDSSFRADTQYF,TGCGCCAGCAGCCAAGATTCCAGCTTTAGGGCAGATACGCAGTATTTT
.,TRBV6-2/TRBV6-3,TRBD1,TRBJ2-7,CASSSRQGIYEQYF,TGTGCCAGCAGTTCCCGACAGGGTATCTACGAGCAGTACTTC
.,TRBV20-1,TRBD2,TRBJ2-3,CSASGAGGDGDTQYF,TGCAGTGCTAGTGGAGCGGGAGGGGACGGGGATACGCAGTATTTT
.,TRBV24-1,.,TRBJ2-5,CATSPGQFQETQYF,TGTGCCACCAGCCCCGGACAGTTCCAAGAGACCCAGTACTTC
few,TRBV5-5,.,TRBJ2-1,CASSWGVYSYNEQFF,TGTGCCAGCAGCTGGGGGGTTTACTCCTACAATGAGCAGTTCTTC
.,TRBV19,.,TRBJ2-5,CASSTGTVGWETQYF,TGTGCCAGTAGTACCGGGACGGTGGGTTGGGAGACCCAGTACTTC
.,TRBV7-9,TRBD1,TRBJ2-5,CASTIQGAWETQYF,TGTGCCAGTACAATACAGGGGGCTTGGGAGACCCAGTACTTC
.,TRBV7-9,.,TRBJ1-2,CASSLATTEANYGYTF,TGTGCCAGCAGCTTAGCTACGACGGAAGCTAACTATGGCTACACCTTC
few,TRBV4-3,TRBD1,TRBJ2-7,CASSQVFSGGQGSYEQYF,TGCGCCAGCAGCCAAGTCTTCTCTGGGGGACAGGGTTCCTACGAGCAGTACTTC
.,TRBV21-1,.,TRBJ2-1,CASSKRGGQGDNEQFF,TGTGCCAGCAGCAAAAGAGGGGGACAGGGTGACAATGAGCAGTTCTTC
once,TRBV2,.,TRBJ2-2,CASSEVWGTNTGELFF,TGTGCCAGCAGTGAAGTGTGGGGCACGAACACCGGGGAGCTGTTTTTT
.,TRBV29-1,.,TRBJ2-2,CSVEGPGELFF,TGCAGCGTTGAAGGGCCCGGGGAGCTGTTTTTT
.,TRBV9,.,TRBJ1-2,CASSVVKGGYTF,TGTGCCAGCAGCGTAGTGAAGGGAGGCTACACCTTC
.,TRBV9,.,TRBJ1-3,CASSVGTTGNTIYF,TGTGCCAGCAGCGTAGGGACAACTGGAAACACCATATATTTT
.,TRBV27,TRBD1,TRBJ2-2,CASSFIRGLAGELFF,TGTGCCAGCAGTTTCATAAGGGGGCTTGCCGGGGAGCTGTTTTTT
.,TRBV6-2/TRBV6-3,TRBD1,TRBJ1-1,CASSFFGQGTEAFF,TGTGCCAGCAGTTTCTTCGGACAGGGAACTGAAGCTTTCTTT
once,TRBV28,.,TRBJ2-1,CASTLRVGNNEQFF,TGTGCCAGCACCTTACGCGTTGGGAACAATGAGCAGTTCTTC
few,TRBV7-2,TRBD2,TRBJ2-3,CASSSTGSGGTTQYF,TGTGCCAGCAGTTCCACCGGGAGCGGGGGGACGACGCAGTATTTT
.,TRBV6-2/TRBV6-3,TRBD1,TRBJ2-4,CASSLPDRGGNIQYF,TGTGCCAGCAGCCTCCCCGACAGGGGCGGAAACATTCAGTACTTC
.,TRBV12-3/TRBV12-4,TRBD1,TRBJ2-3,CASTQTGGGPNF,TGTGCCAGCACCCAGACAGGGGGCGGCCCAAATTTT
.,TRBV11-3,TRBD1,TRBJ2-7,CASSFALQDRYSYEQYF,TGTGCCAGCAGCTTCGCCCTTCAGGACAGGTATTCCTACGAGCAGTACTTC
.,TRBV5-1,TRBD1,TRBJ2-2,CASSLAGTGGYRELFF,TGCGCCAGCAGCTTGGCCGGGACAGGGGGCTACCGGGAGCTGTTTTTT
once,TRBV9,.,TRBJ2-6,CASSYRTGTGANVLTF,TGTGCCAGCAGCTACCGCACAGGGACTGGGGCCAACGTCCTGACTTTC
.,TRBV7-8,TRBD1,TRBJ1-6,CASSLGPTGANSPLHF,TGTGCCAGCAGCTTAGGACCTACAGGGGCAAATTCACCCCTCCACTTT
.,TRBV6-2/TRBV6-3,.,TRBJ2-3,CASSYGQIRTDTQYF,TGTGCCAGCAGTTACGGGCAGATACGCACAGATACGCAGTATTTT
.,TRBV19,TRBD1,TRBJ1-5,CASSPRTGGSNQPQHF,TGTGCCAGTAGCCCCCGGACAGGGGGGAGTAATCAGCCCCAGCATTTT
.,TRBV18,.,TRBJ1-3,CASSPAGAVGNTIYF,TGTGCCAGCTCACCAGCAGGGGCTGTTGGAAACACCATATATTTT
.,TRBV7-8,TRBD2,TRBJ2-1,CASRPAGGYNEQFF,TGTGCCAGCCGTCCGGCGGGGGGCTACAATGAGCAGTTCTTC